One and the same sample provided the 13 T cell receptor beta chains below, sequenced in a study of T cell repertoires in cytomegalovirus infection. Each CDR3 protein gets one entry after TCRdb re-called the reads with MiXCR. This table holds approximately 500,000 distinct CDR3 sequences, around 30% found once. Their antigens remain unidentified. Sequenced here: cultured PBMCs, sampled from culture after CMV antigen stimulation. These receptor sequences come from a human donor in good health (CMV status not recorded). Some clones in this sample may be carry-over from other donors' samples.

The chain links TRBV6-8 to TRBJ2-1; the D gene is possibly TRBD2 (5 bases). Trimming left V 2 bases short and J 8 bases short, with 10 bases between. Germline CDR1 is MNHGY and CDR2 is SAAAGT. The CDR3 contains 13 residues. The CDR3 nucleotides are TGTGCCAGCAGTTACGGTGGCGGGTATGAGCAGTTCTTC. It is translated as CASSYGGGYEQFF.

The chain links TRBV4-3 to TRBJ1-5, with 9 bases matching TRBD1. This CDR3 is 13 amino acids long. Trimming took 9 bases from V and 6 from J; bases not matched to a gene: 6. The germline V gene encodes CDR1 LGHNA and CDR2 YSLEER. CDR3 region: CASGTGSGQPQHF. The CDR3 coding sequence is TGCGCCAGTGGGACAGGGTCCGGTCAGCCCCAGCATTTT.

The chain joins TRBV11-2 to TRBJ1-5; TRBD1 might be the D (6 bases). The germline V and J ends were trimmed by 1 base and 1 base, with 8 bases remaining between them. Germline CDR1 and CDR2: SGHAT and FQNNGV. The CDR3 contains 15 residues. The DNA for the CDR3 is TGTGCCAGCAGCTTAGCCGGACAGAGCAATCAGCCCCAGCATTTT. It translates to CASSLAGQSNQPQHF. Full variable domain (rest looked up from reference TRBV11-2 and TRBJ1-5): EAGVAQSPRYKIIEKRQSVAFWCNPISGHATLYWYQQILGQGPKLLIQFQNNGVVDDSQLPKDRFSAERLKGVDSTLKIQPAKLEDSAVYLCASSLAGQSNQPQHFGDGTRLSIL.

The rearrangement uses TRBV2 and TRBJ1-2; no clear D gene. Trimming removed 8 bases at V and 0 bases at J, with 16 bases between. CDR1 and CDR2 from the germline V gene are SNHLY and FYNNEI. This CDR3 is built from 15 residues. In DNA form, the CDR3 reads TGTGCCAGCTCGAGGGAAGCCTCCCCTAACTATGGCTACACCTTC. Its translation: CASSREASPNYGYTF.

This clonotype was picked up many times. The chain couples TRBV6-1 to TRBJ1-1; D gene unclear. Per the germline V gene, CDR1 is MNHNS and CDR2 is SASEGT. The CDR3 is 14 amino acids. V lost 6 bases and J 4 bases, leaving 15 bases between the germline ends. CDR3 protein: CASSATPISTEAFF. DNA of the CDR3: TGTGCCAGCAGCGCGACACCGATTTCCACTGAAGCTTTCTTT.

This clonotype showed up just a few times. In nucleotides, the CDR3 is TGTGCCAGCAGCGTGGGGGTTCTTGAGCAGTTCTTC. The encoded protein is CASSVGVLEQFF. The J gene is TRBJ2-1, the V gene TRBV7-6; either TRBD1 or TRBD2 may supply D (5 bases each). The germline V and J ends were trimmed by 5 bases and 9 bases, with 11 bases remaining between them. The CDR3 loop spans 12 amino acids. CDR1 is SGHVS and CDR2 is FNYEAQ in the germline V gene.

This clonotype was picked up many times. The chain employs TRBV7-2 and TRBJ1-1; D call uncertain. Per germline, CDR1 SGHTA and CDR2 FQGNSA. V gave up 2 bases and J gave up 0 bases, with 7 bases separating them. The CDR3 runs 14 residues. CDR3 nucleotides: TGTGCCAGCAGCTTAATCTCTTTGAACACTGAAGCTTTCTTT. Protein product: CASSLISLNTEAFF.

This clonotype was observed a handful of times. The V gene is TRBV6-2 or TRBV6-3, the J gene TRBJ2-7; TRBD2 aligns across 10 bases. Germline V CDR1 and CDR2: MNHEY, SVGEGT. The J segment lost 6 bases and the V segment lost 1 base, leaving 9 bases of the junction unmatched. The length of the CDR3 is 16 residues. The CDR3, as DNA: TGTGCCAGCAGTTACTTAGCGGGAGGTTTCTATCGCGAGCAGTACGTC. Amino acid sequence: CASSYLAGGFYREQYV.

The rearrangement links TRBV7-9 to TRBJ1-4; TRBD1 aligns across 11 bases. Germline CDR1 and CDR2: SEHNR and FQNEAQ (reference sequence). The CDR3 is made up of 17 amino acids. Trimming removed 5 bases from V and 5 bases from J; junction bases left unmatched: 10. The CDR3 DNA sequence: TGTGCCAGCAGCGCTCGGGACAGGGGGATTCGGAATGAAAAACTGTTTTTT. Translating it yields CASSARDRGIRNEKLFF. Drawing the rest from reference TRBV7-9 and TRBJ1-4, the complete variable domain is DTGVSQNPRHKITKRGQNVTFRCDPISEHNRLYWYRQTLGQGPEFLTYFQNEAQLEKSRLLSDRFSAERPKGSFSTLEIQRTEQGDSAMYLCASSARDRGIRNEKLFFGSGTQLSVL.

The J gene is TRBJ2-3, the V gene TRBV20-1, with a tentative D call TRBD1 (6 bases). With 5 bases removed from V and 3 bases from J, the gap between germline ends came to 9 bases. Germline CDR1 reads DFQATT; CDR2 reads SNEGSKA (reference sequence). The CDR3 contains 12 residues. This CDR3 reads CSAPTGTDTQYF. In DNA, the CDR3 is TGCAGTGCTCCCACAGGGACAGATACGCAGTATTTT.

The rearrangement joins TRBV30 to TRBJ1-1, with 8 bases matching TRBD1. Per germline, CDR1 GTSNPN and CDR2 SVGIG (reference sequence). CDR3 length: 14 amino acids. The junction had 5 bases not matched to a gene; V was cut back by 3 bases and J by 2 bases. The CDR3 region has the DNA TGTGCCTGGAGAGATGGACAGGGAAACACTGAAGCTTTCTTT. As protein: CAWRDGQGNTEAFF.

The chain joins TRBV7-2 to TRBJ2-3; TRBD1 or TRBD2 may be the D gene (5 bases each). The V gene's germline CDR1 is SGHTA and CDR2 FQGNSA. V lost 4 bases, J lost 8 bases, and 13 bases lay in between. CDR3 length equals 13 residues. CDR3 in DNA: TGTGCCAGCAGCTCCGGGAATGGGGGTACGCAGTATTTT. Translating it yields CASSSGNGGTQYF.

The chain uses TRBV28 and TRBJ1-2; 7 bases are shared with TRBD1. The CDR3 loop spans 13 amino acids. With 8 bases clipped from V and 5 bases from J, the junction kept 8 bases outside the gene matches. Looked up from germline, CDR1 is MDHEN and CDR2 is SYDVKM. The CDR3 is CASQDRTGYGYTF. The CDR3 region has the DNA TGTGCCAGCCAGGACAGGACGGGTTATGGCTACACCTTC.